A single sample gave rise to the 20 T cell receptor beta chains below, sequenced in a study of preoperative IRX-2 immunotherapy in early breast cancer. TCRdb's table, derived via immunoSEQ multiplex PCR, lists solely in-frame clones and lacks some. The sample holds roughly 45,000 clones, less than 95% seen once. Treatment defined: preoperative locoregional IRX-2 cytokine immunotherapy. Sequencing was performed on tumor tissue, taken after IRX-2 immunotherapy. Source of these receptors: a human donor with breast cancer.

The genes are TRBV7-3 and TRBJ2-5; D is unclear. V lost 1 base to trimming and J lost 5 bases, with 11 bases between them. The germline CDR1 and CDR2 sequences are SGHTA and FQGTGA. This CDR3 has 14 residues. CDR3 region: CASSLMGNDETQYF. DNA of the CDR3: TGTGCCAGCAGCTTAATGGGGAATGACGAGACCCAGTACTTC.

This chain joins TRBV7-2 and TRBJ1-1; D unclear. Per the germline V gene, CDR1 is SGHTA and CDR2 is FQGNSA. The CDR3 sequence is 13 residues long. V was trimmed by 5 bases and J by 4 bases, leaving 11 bases between them. For the CDR3, the DNA is TGTGCCAGCAGCGCCGTCGCGAGCACTGAAGCTTTCTTT. Its protein product is CASSAVASTEAFF. Based on the CDR3 plus reference TRBV7-2 and TRBJ1-1, the full variable domain is GAGVSQSPSNKVTEKGKDVELRCDPISGHTALYWYRQSLGQGLEFLIYFQGNSAPDKSGLPSDRFSAERTGGSVSTLTIQRTQQEDSAVYLCASSAVASTEAFFGQGTRLTVV.

The chain links TRBV5-4 to TRBJ1-6; 9 positions match TRBD1. Germline V CDR1 and CDR2: SGHNT, YYREEE (reference sequence). The CDR3 covers 14 residues. Trimming removed 3 bases from V and 7 bases from J; junction bases left unmatched: 2. In DNA, the CDR3 is TGTGCCAGCAGCTCCGACAGGGGGAATTCACCCCTCCACTTT. It translates to CASSSDRGNSPLHF.

The gene calls are TRBV14 and TRBJ2-5, with D unresolved. The CDR3 has 15 amino acids. Germline V lookup: CDR1 SGHDN, CDR2 FVKESK. V was cut by 4 bases and J by 0 bases, with 12 bases left in between. The CDR3 DNA sequence: TGTGCCAGCAGCCGGGGAAGGGTGTACCAAGAGACCCAGTACTTC. Translated: CASSRGRVYQETQYF.

This rearrangement joins TRBV20-1 to TRBJ1-2, with unresolved D. Germline-derived CDR1 and CDR2 are DFQATT and SNEGSKA (reference sequence). This CDR3 has 11 residues. Trimming left V 7 bases short and J 4 bases short, with 10 bases between. The CDR3 loop reads CSVGVGYGYTF. DNA of the CDR3: TGCAGTGTTGGGGTTGGCTATGGCTACACCTTC.

This sequence joins TRBV7-7 and TRBJ2-7, with unresolved D. The CDR3 totals 13 residues. From germline, CDR1 is SSHAT and CDR2 FNYEAQ (reference sequence). Trimming stripped 2 bases from V and 6 bases from J, with 11 bases between. The DNA for the CDR3 is TGTGCCAGCAGCTTACAACCAACGGGCGAGCAGTACTTC. Residues: CASSLQPTGEQYF.

The chain couples TRBV21-1 to TRBJ2-3; the table's D call, TRBD1, has no DNA check behind it. TRBV21-1 is given as a pseudogene. This CDR3 is 14 amino acids long. The CDR3 loop reads CASSSDRTTDTQYF. Here the CDR3 DNA reads TGTGCCAGCAGCTCCGACAGGACCACAGATACGCAGTATTTT.

The chain has TRBV30 and TRBJ1-4, with D perhaps TRBD1 (6 bases). CDR3 length: 14 residues. The V end was cut by 3 bases, the J end by 10 bases, with 18 bases between. Germline V gives CDR1 GTSNPN, CDR2 SVGIG (reference sequence). DNA of the CDR3: TGTGCCTGGAGAGAAACAGGGCTCTTAAGAAAACTGTTTTTT. As protein: CAWRETGLLRKLFF.

V usage is TRBV19 and J usage is TRBJ1-2; no clear D. CDR3 size: 13 residues. V lost 3 bases, J lost 3 bases, and 8 bases lay in between. Germline lookup yields CDR1 LNHDA and CDR2 SQIVND (reference sequence). The CDR3 DNA sequence: TGTGCCAGTAGTATGCCAGGACACTATGGCTACACCTTC. Protein: CASSMPGHYGYTF.

This sequence joins TRBV19 and TRBJ2-7; the D gene is possibly TRBD1 (6 bases). The V end was cut by 6 bases, the J end by 0 bases, with 9 bases between. The CDR3 has 13 amino acids. Germline V CDR1 and CDR2: LNHDA, SQIVND (reference sequence). The CDR3 DNA follows: TGTGCCAGTAGCGTGGACAGCTCCTACGAGCAGTACTTC. It codes for CASSVDSSYEQYF.

This chain links TRBV5-1 with TRBJ1-6; D unresolved. CDR1 SGHRS and CDR2 YFSETQ come from the germline V gene. The CDR3 runs to 15 residues. Between the trimmed V and J ends, which lost 2 bases and 6 bases, there was a span of 12 bases. The CDR3 DNA reads TGCGCCAGCAGCTTCCATGGTGCTGTTAATTCACCCCTCCACTTT. Translated: CASSFHGAVNSPLHF.

The chain carries TRBV6-1 and TRBJ2-5, with 10 bases identical to TRBD1. The CDR3 extends over 15 amino acids. Per germline, CDR1 MNHNS and CDR2 SASEGT. The V segment lost 3 bases and the J segment 2 bases; nucleotides outside the gene matches: 3. CDR3 DNA: TGTGCCAGCAGTGATAGGGACAGGGGTCAAGAGACCCAGTACTTC. Its translation is CASSDRDRGQETQYF.

This chain links TRBV29-1 with TRBJ2-2; D may be TRBD2 (6 bases). Germline V gene lookup returns CDR1 SQVTM and CDR2 ANQGSEA. The CDR3 has 13 residues. V was cut by 3 bases and J by 6 bases, with 11 bases left in between. The CDR3, as DNA: TGCAGCGTTGATATGGGAGGTCCCGGGGAGCTGTTTTTT. Translation: CSVDMGGPGELFF.

The count of this clone is one. The chain joins TRBV11-3 to TRBJ2-7, with 7 bases lining up with TRBD1. CDR3 length: 15 amino acids. Per the germline V gene, CDR1 is SGHNT and CDR2 is YENEEA. V shed 5 bases and J 3 bases; nucleotides not matched to a gene: 10. This chain's CDR3 is CASSPGGEVNYEQYF. CDR3 nucleotide sequence: TGTGCCAGCAGCCCAGGGGGTGAAGTAAACTACGAGCAGTACTTC.

This sequence joins TRBV9 and TRBJ2-1; TRBD2 might be the D (5 bases). Germline CDR1 and CDR2: SGDLS and YYNGEE. With 6 bases removed from V and 6 bases from J, the gap between germline ends came to 22 bases. The CDR3 sequence is 16 residues long. This CDR3 reads CASTREAGRDPNEQFF. The CDR3 nucleotides are TGTGCCAGCACCCGGGAAGCCGGGCGAGACCCCAATGAGCAGTTCTTC.

The chain couples TRBV7-2 to TRBJ2-7; 9 bases fit TRBD1. Germline lookup yields CDR1 SGHTA and CDR2 FQGNSA. V lost 3 bases, J lost 6 bases, and 6 bases stayed unmatched. The CDR3 is 14 amino acids. The CDR3 protein is CASSFNRGLGEQYF. The CDR3 coding sequence is TGTGCCAGCAGCTTCAACAGGGGGCTCGGCGAGCAGTACTTC.

The genes are TRBV7-6 and TRBJ2-1, with 10 bases aligning to TRBD2. CDR1 and CDR2 from the germline V gene are SGHVS and FNYEAQ. The CDR3 consists of 15 residues. The trim removed 4 bases at V and 8 bases at J, leaving 8 bases unmatched. The CDR3 DNA is TGTGCCAGCAGCTCCACTAGCGGGGTTTTTTATGAGCAGTTCTTC. Translated, it gives CASSSTSGVFYEQFF.

The chain carries TRBV27 and TRBJ1-4; D unresolved. The CDR3 runs 15 residues. Trimming removed 0 bases from V and 0 bases from J, with 5 bases in between. Germline CDR1 is MNHEY and CDR2 is SMNVEV (reference sequence). The CDR3 loop reads CASSLSSATNEKLFF. For the CDR3, the DNA is TGTGCCAGCAGTTTATCCAGTGCAACTAATGAAAAACTGTTTTTT.

This chain links TRBV9 with TRBJ1-2; 7 nucleotides align to TRBD1. CDR3 length equals 14 residues. The germline V gene encodes CDR1 SGDLS and CDR2 YYNGEE. After removal of 4 bases from V and 3 bases from J, the junction contained 6 bases not matched to a gene. CDR3 nucleotide sequence: TGTGCCAGCAGCCCAGCAGGGGGGGACTATGGCTACACCTTC. This sequence encodes CASSPAGGDYGYTF. Using reference TRBV9 and TRBJ1-2 for the parts outside the CDR3, the full variable domain is DSGVTQTPKHLITATGQRVTLRCSPRSGDLSVYWYQQSLDQGLQFLIQYYNGEERAKGNILERFSAQQFPDLHSELNLSSLELGDSALYFCASSPAGGDYGYTFGSGTRLTVV.

This chain connects TRBV29-1 to TRBJ2-5; D not certain. V gave up 3 bases and J gave up 0 bases, with 8 bases separating them. Germline V gives CDR1 SQVTM, CDR2 ANQGSEA. The CDR3 contains 13 residues. CDR3 loop: CSVDPPHQETQYF. The CDR3 bases are TGCAGCGTTGACCCCCCGCACCAAGAGACCCAGTACTTC.